The rows below give T cell receptor beta chains drawn from one sample of a study of identical twins. Using its own MiXCR run on the 5' RACE reads, TCRdb lists one record per CDR3 protein. The table shows about 520,000 distinct CDR3 sequences, with 20% to 25% occurring only once. The sample was also linked to a second study, of T cells expressing NK-cell markers.

Sequencing was performed on CD4+ T cells sorted from blood. Source of these receptors: a woman under 30 in good health. The CDR3 runs from the conserved cysteine through the conserved F or W. The D gene is left open where the match is weak. For some rows the clone size is stated as once, few or many, or as a class when expanded; others skip it.

V gene	J gene	clone size	D gene	CDR3 DNA	CDR3 protein
TRBV11-2	TRBJ2-3	NA	NA	TGTGCCAGCAGCTTCCGACCCACAGATACGCAGTATTTT	CASSFRPTDTQYF
TRBV20-1	TRBJ1-1	few	TRBD1	TGCAGTGCTACTCGGACAGGGAGGGGGACTGAAGCTTTCTTT	CSATRTGRGTEAFF
TRBV7-8	TRBJ2-3	NA	TRBD2	TGTGCCACAGTAGCGGGCCCCCGAGGGACGCAGTATTTT	CATVAGPRGTQYF
TRBV12-3/TRBV12-4	TRBJ1-4	few	TRBD1	TGTGCCAGCAGTTTATTCGGCAGGGGGAGTGAAAAACTGTTTTTT	CASSLFGRGSEKLFF
TRBV5-1	TRBJ1-1	many	NA	TGTGCCAGCAGCCTACAGGGTGAAGCTTTCTTT	CASSLQGEAFF
TRBV12-3/TRBV12-4	TRBJ2-3	NA	TRBD2	TGTGCCAGCAGAAAACTAGCGGGAGGGGCAGATACGCAGTATTTT	CASRKLAGGADTQYF
TRBV6-1	TRBJ1-1	NA	NA	TGTGCCACCTGGGGGGCCGTGATCCCTGAAGCTTTCTTT	CATWGAVIPEAFF
TRBV20-1	TRBJ2-5	NA	NA	TGCAGTGCTCCGTCCCGGCTGGGAGAGACCCAGTACTTC	CSAPSRLGETQYF
TRBV12-3/TRBV12-4	TRBJ1-2	NA	NA	TGTGCCAGCAGTTATGAGCGGGGCTACACCTTC	CASSYERGYTF
TRBV13	TRBJ2-2	many	TRBD1	TGTGCCAGCAGCCCCCGACAGGGGAGGAACACCGGGGAGCTGTTTTTT	CASSPRQGRNTGELFF
TRBV5-5	TRBJ2-2	few	NA	TGTGCCAGCAGCATAACAGGGTTAACCGGGGAGCTGTTTTTT	CASSITGLTGELFF
TRBV19	TRBJ2-7	many	NA	TGTGCCACCCAGGGGAGCAACGAGCAGTACTTC	CATQGSNEQYF
TRBV5-1	TRBJ1-1	NA	TRBD1	TGCGCCAGCAGCTTGGCCGTGACAGGGGTAACAGGTGAAGCTTTCTTT	CASSLAVTGVTGEAFF
TRBV5-1	TRBJ1-6	NA	NA	TGCGCCAGCAGCCCTGGGAGGACAGATTCACCCCTCCACTTT	CASSPGRTDSPLHF
TRBV29-1	TRBJ2-1	many	NA	TGCAGCGTGGACCTTGGGGGGAGTCGGGCCTACAATGAGCAGTTCTTC	CSVDLGGSRAYNEQFF
TRBV27	TRBJ1-2	NA	NA	TGTGCCAGCAGTTCCCTACCCGGGGTAGCTGGAGGCTACACCTTC	CASSSLPGVAGGYTF
TRBV27	TRBJ2-3	NA	TRBD2	TGTGCCAGCAGTTTACTCGGACTAGCGAAACGAACAGATACGCAGTATTTT	CASSLLGLAKRTDTQYF
TRBV5-1	TRBJ2-2	few	NA	TGCGCCAGCAGCTTGGACTACTCCACCGGGGAGCTGTTTTTT	CASSLDYSTGELFF
TRBV20-1	TRBJ2-7	NA	TRBD2	TGCAGTGCTCAAACGACTAGCGGGGCGACCACCGAGCAGTACTTC	CSAQTTSGATTEQYF
TRBV10-2	TRBJ2-1	once	NA	TGCGCCAGCAGTGAAGGGAAAACCTACAATGAGCAGTTCTTC	CASSEGKTYNEQFF
TRBV6-6	TRBJ2-2	few	TRBD2	TGTGCCAGCAACGGAGGCGGGAGCGGGGAGCTGTTTTTT	CASNGGGSGELFF
TRBV20-1	TRBJ1-1	few	TRBD1	TGCAGTGCTAGCCGTGGAGGGGGCGCCCCCACTGAAGCTTTCTTT	CSASRGGGAPTEAFF
TRBV28	TRBJ2-5	NA	NA	TGTGCCAGCAGTTTGCCACCTTCGAAGGAGACCCAGTACTTC	CASSLPPSKETQYF
TRBV20-1	TRBJ2-5	few	NA	TGCAGTGCAAGCAGGAGCCCCGAGACCCAGTACTTC	CSASRSPETQYF
TRBV6-2/TRBV6-3	TRBJ2-1	NA	NA	TGTGCCAGCAGTCCCATTAGCCCCTACAATGAGCAGTTCTTC	CASSPISPYNEQFF